Shown below are 29 T cell receptor beta chains from a single sample sequenced in a study of T cells in tumors after PD-1 blockade. TCRdb's copy holds only in-frame clones and misses some; the assay was immunoSEQ multiplex PCR. This table holds approximately 2,800 clones, approximately 76% found once. Regarding time point: first of two post-therapy site-matched biopsies approximately two months apart. This material consisted of tumor tissue, taken after anti-PD-1 treatment. Receptors were obtained from a human donor with basal cell carcinoma.

J is TRBJ2-7 and V is TRBV6-1, with TRBD2 matching 11 bases. Looked up from germline, CDR1 is MNHNS and CDR2 is SASEGT. The CDR3 runs to 17 residues. V shed 2 bases and J 5 bases; nucleotides not matched to a gene: 11. CDR3 DNA sequence: TGTGCCAGCAGTGAAAATAGCGGGGGGGCCTTTAGAAACGAGCAGTACTTC. This sequence encodes CASSENSGGAFRNEQYF.

For the CDR3, the DNA is TGCGCCAGCAGCCAAGTTTCCACCTATAGCGGGGAAGAGACCCAGTACTTC. Amino acids: CASSQVSTYSGEETQYF. The chain combines TRBV4-1 with TRBJ2-5; 8 bases are shared with TRBD2. The CDR3 extends over 17 amino acids. Germline V gives CDR1 MGHRA, CDR2 YSYEKL. J gave up 3 bases and V 1 base, and 10 bases lay outside the gene matches.

In regard to this clone: The junction departs from germline at one end; a sequencing error may be responsible. The chain links TRBV5-1 to TRBJ1-1; possible D gene TRBD1, 5 bases. CDR1 is SGHRS, CDR2 YFSETQ, per germline. This CDR3 has 13 amino acids. The DNA of the CDR3 is TGCGCCACCAGCCACGGACAGAACACTGAAGCTTTCTTT. Its translation is CATSHGQNTEAFF.

V and J are TRBV10-2 and TRBJ1-6; D is undetermined. The CDR3 covers 18 residues. CDR1 WSHSY and CDR2 SAAADI come from the germline V gene. V lost 2 bases and J lost 0, with 14 bases in between. The CDR3 here is CASSEDYVGSSYNSPLHF. Here the CDR3 DNA reads TGCGCCAGCAGTGAGGATTACGTTGGGAGCTCCTATAATTCACCCCTCCACTTT.

This chain links TRBV5-4 with TRBJ2-1; 9 bases agree with TRBD2. The V segment lost 2 bases and the J segment 1 base; nucleotides outside the gene matches: 4. CDR1 is SGHNT and CDR2 is YYREEE in the germline V gene (reference sequence). The CDR3 has 16 residues. The CDR3 DNA reads as TGTGCCAGCAGCTTCCTCAGCGGGGGGTCCTACAATGAGCAGTTCTTC. It encodes CASSFLSGGSYNEQFF. The whole variable domain, remainder taken from reference TRBV5-4 and TRBJ2-1, is ETGVTQSPTHLIKTRGQQVTLRCSSQSGHNTVSWYQQALGQGPQFIFQYYREEENGRGNFPPRFSGLQFPNYSSELNVNALELDDSALYLCASSFLSGGSYNEQFFGPGTRLTVL.

The chain links TRBV2 to TRBJ1-2; D uncertain. From germline, CDR1 is SNHLY and CDR2 FYNNEI. V was cut by 4 bases and J by 7 bases, with 10 bases left in between. The CDR3 length is 12 residues. CDR3 region: CASSAYGLGYTF. The CDR3 coding sequence is TGTGCCAGCAGTGCGTACGGCCTTGGCTACACCTTC.

This clone occurred once. The junction departs from germline at one end; a sequencing error may be responsible. The chain links TRBV4-1 to TRBJ1-4, with 7 bases lining up with TRBD1. Germline lookup yields CDR1 MGHRA and CDR2 YSYEKL. This CDR3 has 16 amino acids. The CDR3 sequence: CASSQGKQGPNENLFF. Written as DNA, the CDR3 is TGCGCCAGCAGCCAAGGTAAACAGGGGCCAAATGAAAACCTGTTTTTT.

This clone counts as large. The chain employs TRBV5-1 and TRBJ2-7, with 7 bases fitting TRBD2. The CDR3 sequence is 13 residues long. V was pared by 5 bases and J by 2 bases, with 4 bases of the junction left unmatched. Germline assignment: CDR1 SGHRS and CDR2 YFSETQ. The DNA for the CDR3 is TGCGCCAGCAGGGCGGGGGAGGCCTACGAGCAGTACTTC. It codes for CASRAGEAYEQYF.

The chain carries TRBV6-5 and TRBJ1-2, with TRBD1 matching 7 bases. The CDR3 runs to 16 residues. Losses at the gene ends were 4 bases for V and 4 bases for J; bases not matched to a gene: 12. Germline CDR1 reads MNHEY; CDR2 reads SVGAGI. Written as DNA, the CDR3 is TGTGCCAGCAGTTCATCCGGGACAGCCCACATCTATGGCTACACCTTC. It is translated as CASSSSGTAHIYGYTF.

The rearrangement uses TRBV7-9 and TRBJ1-1, with D unresolved. The ends were cut back, 7 bases at V and 7 bases at J, with 13 bases in the middle. Germline V gives CDR1 SEHNR, CDR2 FQNEAQ (reference sequence). The CDR3 loop spans 12 amino acids. The CDR3 DNA reads as TGTGCCAGCACCACTCGTGTAGATGAAGCTTTCTTT. Translated: CASTTRVDEAFF.

This clone rates as medium-sized. V is TRBV13 and J is TRBJ2-1; TRBD2 agrees at 8 bases. The V gene end was trimmed by 6 bases and the J gene end by 9 bases; junction bases not matched to a gene: 13. The germline V gene encodes CDR1 PRHDT and CDR2 FYEKMQ (reference sequence). The CDR3 length is 15 residues. CDR3 residues: CASRLLFAGGGEQFF. The CDR3 DNA reads TGTGCCAGCAGGCTTCTCTTTGCGGGGGGTGGTGAGCAGTTCTTC.

V usage is TRBV7-2 and J usage is TRBJ1-5; D unresolved. CDR1 and CDR2 (germline): SGHTA, FQGNSA. The CDR3 has 14 residues. V lost 7 bases and J lost 7, with 17 bases in between. CDR3 residues: CASTLETFGQPQHF. The CDR3 bases are TGTGCCAGCACCTTGGAGACTTTCGGGCAGCCCCAGCATTTT.

V and J are TRBV10-3 and TRBJ2-7; 7 nucleotides line up with TRBD1. The CDR3 covers 16 residues. Trimming took 2 bases from V and 1 from J; bases not matched to a gene: 8. CDR1 and CDR2 (germline): ENHRY, SYGVKD. CDR3 in amino acids: CAISERVGDRSYEQYF. The CDR3 nucleotides are TGTGCCATCAGTGAGCGGGTTGGGGACAGATCCTACGAGCAGTACTTC.

This chain's CDR3 is CASRLGPSSYNEQFF. CDR3 DNA sequence: TGTGCCAGCAGACTCGGGCCGAGCTCCTACAATGAGCAGTTCTTC. This sequence joins TRBV27 and TRBJ2-1, with unresolved D. The CDR3 runs 15 residues. V was pared by 6 bases and J by 0 bases, with 12 bases between. Germline-derived CDR1 and CDR2 are MNHEY and SMNVEV (reference sequence).

The chain carries TRBV12-2 and TRBJ2-7. TRBV12-2 is listed as a pseudogene. The length of the CDR3 is 14 residues. The CDR3 bases are TGTGCAAGTCGCTTTGGGGGATTCACCTCCGAGCAGTACTTC. Translated, it gives CASRFGGFTSEQYF.

The chain is built from TRBV24-1 and TRBJ2-5; TRBD1 aligns across 8 bases. V lost 5 bases, J lost 1 base, and 5 bases stayed unmatched. Germline V lookup: CDR1 KGHDR, CDR2 SFDVKD. CDR3 length: 15 amino acids. This chain's CDR3 is CATSVGTGGQETQYF. The CDR3 coding sequence is TGTGCCACCAGTGTTGGGACAGGCGGCCAAGAGACCCAGTACTTC.

V and J are TRBV6-6 and TRBJ1-6; D gene ambiguous. Trimming removed 6 bases from V and 8 bases from J, with 17 bases in between. CDR1 MNHNY and CDR2 SVGAGI come from the germline V gene (reference sequence). CDR3 length equals 15 residues. The CDR3 spells CASSLEQRVYSPLHF. The DNA for the CDR3 is TGTGCCAGCAGCCTGGAGCAAAGGGTATATTCACCCCTCCACTTT.

The rearrangement links TRBV2 to TRBJ1-2; no definite D call. Per germline, CDR1 SNHLY and CDR2 FYNNEI. The V end lost 1 base, the J end lost 4 bases, and 4 bases lay between the germline ends. The CDR3 length is 12 residues. CDR3 residues: CASSEDRYGYTF. In nucleotides, the CDR3 is TGTGCCAGCAGTGAAGATCGCTATGGCTACACCTTC.

This chain's CDR3 is CASSQSTGFEEAFF. The CDR3 DNA reads as TGTGCCAGCAGCCAATCGACAGGGTTCGAAGAAGCTTTCTTT. The chain is built from TRBV3-1 (or the pseudogene TRBV3-2) and TRBJ1-1, with TRBD1 matching over 7 bases. CDR1 is LGHDT and CDR2 is YNNKEL in the germline V gene (reference sequence). The CDR3 is made up of 14 amino acids. V lost 2 bases and J lost 8; bases outside the gene matches: 8.

The chain combines TRBV19 with TRBJ2-1; 8 positions agree with TRBD2. V gave up 11 bases and J gave up 6 bases; unmatched junction bases: 12. This CDR3 is built from 14 residues. From germline, CDR1 is LNHDA and CDR2 SQIVND (reference sequence). DNA for the CDR3: TGTGCCGTCGGGGGGGTGACACTGGGCAATGAGCAGTTCTTC. Its translation: CAVGGVTLGNEQFF.

The CDR3 reads CASSVGGGVQYF. CDR3 DNA: TGTGCCAGCAGCGTAGGGGGGGGAGTGCAGTACTTC. This sequence joins TRBV9 and TRBJ2-7; 7 nucleotides align to TRBD2. This CDR3 contains 12 residues. The germline V gene has CDR1 SGDLS and CDR2 YYNGEE. V dropped 0 bases and J dropped 9; count of bases not matched to a gene: 3.

J is TRBJ2-5 and V is TRBV7-8; tentative D call: TRBD1 (5 bases). The CDR3 runs to 13 residues. The V and J ends lost 5 bases and 3 bases respectively, with 10 bases between them. CDR1 is SGHVS, CDR2 FQNEAQ, per germline. The CDR3 here is CASSQAREETQYF. The CDR3 nucleotides are TGTGCCAGCAGCCAAGCCAGGGAAGAGACCCAGTACTTC.

The J gene is TRBJ2-2, the V gene TRBV28; weak D call: TRBD2 (6 bases). V lost 3 bases and J 1 base, leaving 9 bases between the germline ends. Germline loops: CDR1 MDHEN, CDR2 SYDVKM. The CDR3 loop spans 15 amino acids. The CDR3 DNA is TGTGCCAGCAGTTTCGAGGGACTGAACACCGGGGAGCTGTTTTTT. It codes for CASSFEGLNTGELFF. Together with reference TRBV28 and TRBJ2-2, the CDR3 gives the full variable domain: DVKVTQSSRYLVKRTGEKVFLECVQDMDHENMFWYRQDPGLGLRLIYFSYDVKMKEKGDIPEGYSVSREKKERFSLILESASTNQTSMYLCASSFEGLNTGELFFGEGSRLTVL.

By proportion, this clone is large (0.1 to 1%). The rearrangement links TRBV2 to TRBJ2-2; TRBD1 matches 12 bases. Germline V lookup: CDR1 SNHLY, CDR2 FYNNEI. This CDR3 spans 14 amino acids. The ends lost 8 bases at V and 6 bases at J; junction bases unmatched: 4. CDR3 nucleotide sequence: TGTGCCAGCCCGGGACAGGGGGCGGCCGGGGAGCTGTTTTTT. Amino acids: CASPGQGAAGELFF.

The rearrangement links TRBV6-2 or TRBV6-3 to TRBJ2-7; 8 bases match TRBD2. V lost 6 bases, J lost 7 bases, and 11 bases stayed unmatched. The CDR3 is 14 residues long. Germline V gives CDR1 MNHEY, CDR2 SVGEGT. The CDR3 loop is CASSRPAGEGEQYF. In DNA form, the CDR3 reads TGTGCCAGCAGCCGCCCAGCGGGGGAAGGTGAGCAGTACTTC.

The J gene is TRBJ1-3, the V gene TRBV7-9; D is unclear. The CDR3 spans 14 residues. The V end lost 1 base, the J end lost 8 bases, and 12 bases lay between the germline ends. Germline values: CDR1 SEHNR, CDR2 FQNEAQ (reference sequence). This chain's CDR3 is CASSLGPPRYTIYF. The CDR3 DNA sequence: TGTGCCAGCAGCTTAGGACCCCCTCGCTACACCATATATTTT.

As concerns this clone: Other DNA sequences in this sample translate to the same CDR3. V and J are TRBV3-1 (or the pseudogene TRBV3-2) and TRBJ2-5; TRBD2 might be the D (7 bases). Between the trimmed V and J ends, which lost 3 bases and 5 bases, there was a span of 13 bases. Germline V gene sequence: CDR1 LGHDT, CDR2 YNNKEL (reference sequence). CDR3 length: 14 amino acids. The CDR3 loop reads CASSQVGGRETQYF. The CDR3 bases are TGTGCCAGCAGCCAGGTGGGGGGGCGTGAGACCCAGTACTTC.

The rearrangement links TRBV19 to TRBJ1-2; no firm D call. Trimming removed 9 bases from V and 7 bases from J, with 21 bases in between. This CDR3 spans 14 amino acids. CDR1 is LNHDA and CDR2 is SQIVND in the germline V gene (reference sequence). The CDR3 region has the DNA TGTGCCAGCTCCGGGCCTCCCATCTACGGTGGCTACACCTTC. This translates into CASSGPPIYGGYTF.

The chain joins TRBV6-5 to TRBJ1-1; TRBD1 matches at 7 bases. Germline values: CDR1 MNHEY, CDR2 SVGAGI. This CDR3 region has 14 residues. Trimming cost V 3 bases and J 7 bases; bases outside gene matches: 8. The CDR3 DNA is TGTGCCAGCAGTTATTCCGGGACAGCTAATGAAGCTTTCTTT. It encodes CASSYSGTANEAFF.